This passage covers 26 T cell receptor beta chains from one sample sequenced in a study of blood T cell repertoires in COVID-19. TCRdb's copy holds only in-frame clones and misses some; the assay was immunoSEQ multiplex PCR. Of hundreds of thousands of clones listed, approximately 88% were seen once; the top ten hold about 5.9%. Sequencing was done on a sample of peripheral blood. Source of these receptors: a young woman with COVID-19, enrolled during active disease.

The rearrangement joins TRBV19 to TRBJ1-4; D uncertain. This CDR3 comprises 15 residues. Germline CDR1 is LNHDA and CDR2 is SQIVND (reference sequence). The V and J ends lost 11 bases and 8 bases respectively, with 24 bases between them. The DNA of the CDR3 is TGTGCCCCGGAACCCCGGACTTTCTCCGGCGAAAAACTGTTTTTT. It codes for CAPEPRTFSGEKLFF. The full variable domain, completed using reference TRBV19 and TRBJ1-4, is DGGITQSPKYLFRKEGQNVTLSCEQNLNHDAMYWYRQDPGQGLRLIYYSQIVNDFQKGDIAEGYSVSREKKESFPLTVTSAQKNPTAFYLCAPEPRTFSGEKLFFGSGTQLSVL.

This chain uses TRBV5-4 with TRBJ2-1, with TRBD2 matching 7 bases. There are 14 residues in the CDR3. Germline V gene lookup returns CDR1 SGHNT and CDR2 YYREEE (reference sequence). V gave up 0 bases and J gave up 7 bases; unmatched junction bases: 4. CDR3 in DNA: TGTGCCAGCAGCTTGGGACTAGCAGAGAATGAGCAGTTCTTC. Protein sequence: CASSLGLAENEQFF. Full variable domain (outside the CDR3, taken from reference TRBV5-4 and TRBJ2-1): ETGVTQSPTHLIKTRGQQVTLRCSSQSGHNTVSWYQQALGQGPQFIFQYYREEENGRGNFPPRFSGLQFPNYSSELNVNALELDDSALYLCASSLGLAENEQFFGPGTRLTVL.

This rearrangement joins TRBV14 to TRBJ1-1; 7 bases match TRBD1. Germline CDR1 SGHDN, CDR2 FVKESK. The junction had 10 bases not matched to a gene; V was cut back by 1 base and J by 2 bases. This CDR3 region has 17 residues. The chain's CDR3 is CASSQGGSGTANTEAFF. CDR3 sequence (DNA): TGTGCCAGCAGCCAAGGCGGATCCGGGACAGCCAACACTGAAGCTTTCTTT.

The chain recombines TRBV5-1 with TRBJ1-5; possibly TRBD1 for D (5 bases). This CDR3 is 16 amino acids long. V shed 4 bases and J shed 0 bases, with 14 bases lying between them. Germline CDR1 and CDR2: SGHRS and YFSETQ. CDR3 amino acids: CASSQGWGDSNQPQHF. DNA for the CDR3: TGCGCCAGCAGCCAGGGCTGGGGCGATAGCAATCAGCCCCAGCATTTT.

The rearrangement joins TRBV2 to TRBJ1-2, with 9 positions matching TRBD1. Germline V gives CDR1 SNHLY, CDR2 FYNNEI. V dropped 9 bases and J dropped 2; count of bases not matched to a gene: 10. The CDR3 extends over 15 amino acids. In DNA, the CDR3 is TGTGCCAGTACCACAGGGGGCCTTAACAACTATGGCTACACCTTC. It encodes CASTTGGLNNYGYTF.

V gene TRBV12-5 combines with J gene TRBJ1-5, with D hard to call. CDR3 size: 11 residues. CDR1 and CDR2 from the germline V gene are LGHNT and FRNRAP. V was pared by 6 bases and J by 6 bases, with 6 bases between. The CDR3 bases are TGTGCTAGTGGGGAGGTTCAGCCCCAGCATTTT. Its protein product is CASGEVQPQHF. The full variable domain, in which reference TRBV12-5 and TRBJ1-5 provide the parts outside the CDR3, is DARVTQTPRHKVTEMGQEVTMRCQPILGHNTVFWYRQTMMQGLELLAYFRNRAPLDDSGMPKDRFSAEMPDATLATLKIQPSEPRDSAVYFCASGEVQPQHFGDGTRLSIL.

This CDR3 is CASSLFSQGGQETQYF. Here the CDR3 DNA reads TGTGCCAGCAGTTTATTTTCACAGGGGGGACAAGAGACCCAGTACTTC. The rearrangement joins TRBV27 to TRBJ2-5; 8 bases fit TRBD1. Germline trimming cut 1 base from V and 2 bases from J; bases unmatched to any gene: 6. The CDR3 is made up of 16 amino acids. The germline CDR1 and CDR2 sequences are MNHEY and SMNVEV (reference sequence).

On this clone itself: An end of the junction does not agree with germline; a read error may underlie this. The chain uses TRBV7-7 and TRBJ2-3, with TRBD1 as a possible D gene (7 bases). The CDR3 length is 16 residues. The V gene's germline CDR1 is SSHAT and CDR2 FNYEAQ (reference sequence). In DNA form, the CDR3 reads TGTGCTAGCAGCTTACTAGCAGGGGGACGAGGAGATACGCAGTATTTT. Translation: CASSLLAGGRGDTQYF.

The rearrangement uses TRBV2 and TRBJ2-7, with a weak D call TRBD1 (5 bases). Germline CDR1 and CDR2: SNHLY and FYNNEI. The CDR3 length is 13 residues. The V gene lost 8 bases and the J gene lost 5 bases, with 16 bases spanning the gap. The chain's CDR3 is CASVEQGYHEQYF. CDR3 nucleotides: TGTGCCAGCGTGGAGCAGGGTTACCACGAGCAGTACTTC.

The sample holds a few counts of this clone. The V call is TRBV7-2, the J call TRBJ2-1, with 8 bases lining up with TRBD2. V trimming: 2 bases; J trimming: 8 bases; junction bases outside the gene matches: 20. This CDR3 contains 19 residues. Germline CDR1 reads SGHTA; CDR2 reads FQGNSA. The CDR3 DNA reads TGTGCCAGCAGCTTACTCTCGAGAGGGCTAGCGGGTTATTTGGATGAGCAGTTCTTC. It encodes CASSLLSRGLAGYLDEQFF. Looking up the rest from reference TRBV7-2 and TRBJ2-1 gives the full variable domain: GAGVSQSPSNKVTEKGKDVELRCDPISGHTALYWYRQSLGQGLEFLIYFQGNSAPDKSGLPSDRFSAERTGGSVSTLTIQRTQQEDSAVYLCASSLLSRGLAGYLDEQFFGPGTRLTVL.

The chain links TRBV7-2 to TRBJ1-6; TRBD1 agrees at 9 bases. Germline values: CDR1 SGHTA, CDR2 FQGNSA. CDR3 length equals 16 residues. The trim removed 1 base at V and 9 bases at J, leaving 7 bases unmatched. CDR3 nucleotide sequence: TGTGCCAGCAGCTTAGGCACGGGACAGGGACGTTCACCCCTCCACTTT. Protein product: CASSLGTGQGRSPLHF.

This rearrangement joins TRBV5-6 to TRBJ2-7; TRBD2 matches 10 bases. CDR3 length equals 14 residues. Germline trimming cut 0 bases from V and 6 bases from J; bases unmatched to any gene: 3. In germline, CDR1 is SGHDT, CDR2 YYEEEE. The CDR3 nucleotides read TGTGCCAGCAGCTTGGTGAGCGGGAGGGGCGAGCAGTACGTC. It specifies CASSLVSGRGEQYV.

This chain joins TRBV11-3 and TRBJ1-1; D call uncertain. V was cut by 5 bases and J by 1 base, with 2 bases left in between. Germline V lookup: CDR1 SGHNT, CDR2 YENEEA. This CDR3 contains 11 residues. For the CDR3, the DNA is TGTGCCAGCAGCCGGAACACTGAAGCTTTCTTT. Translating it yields CASSRNTEAFF.

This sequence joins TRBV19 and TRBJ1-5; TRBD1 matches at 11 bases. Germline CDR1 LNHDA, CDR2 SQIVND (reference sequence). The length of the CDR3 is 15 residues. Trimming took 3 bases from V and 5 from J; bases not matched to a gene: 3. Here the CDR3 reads CASSIRTGGDQPQHF. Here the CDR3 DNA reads TGTGCCAGTAGTATCCGGACAGGGGGCGATCAGCCCCAGCATTTT.

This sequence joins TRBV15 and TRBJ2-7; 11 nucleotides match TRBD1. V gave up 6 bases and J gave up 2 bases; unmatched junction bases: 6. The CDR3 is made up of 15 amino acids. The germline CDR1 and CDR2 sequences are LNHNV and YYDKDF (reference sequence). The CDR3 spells CATSRWGQGAYEQYF. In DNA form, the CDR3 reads TGTGCCACCAGTCGGTGGGGACAGGGGGCCTACGAGCAGTACTTC. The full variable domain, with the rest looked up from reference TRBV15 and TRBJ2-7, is DAMVIQNPRYQVTQFGKPVTLSCSQTLNHNVMYWYQQKSSQAPKLLFHYYDKDFNNEADTPDNFQSRRPNTSFCFLDIRSPGLGDTAMYLCATSRWGQGAYEQYFGPGTRLTVT.

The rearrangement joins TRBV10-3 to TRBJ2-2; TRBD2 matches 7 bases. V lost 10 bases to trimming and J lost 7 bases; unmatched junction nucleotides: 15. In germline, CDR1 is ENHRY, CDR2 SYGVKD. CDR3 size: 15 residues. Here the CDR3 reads CATQTGTTAGGELFF. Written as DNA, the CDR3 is TGTGCCACCCAAACTGGGACTACCGCAGGCGGGGAGCTGTTTTTT.

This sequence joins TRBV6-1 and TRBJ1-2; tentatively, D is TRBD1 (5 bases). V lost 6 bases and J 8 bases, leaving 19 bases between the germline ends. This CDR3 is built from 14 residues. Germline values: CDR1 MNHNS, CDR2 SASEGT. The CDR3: CASSSEPQASGYTF. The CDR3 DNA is TGTGCCAGCAGCTCAGAGCCACAGGCGTCGGGCTACACCTTC.

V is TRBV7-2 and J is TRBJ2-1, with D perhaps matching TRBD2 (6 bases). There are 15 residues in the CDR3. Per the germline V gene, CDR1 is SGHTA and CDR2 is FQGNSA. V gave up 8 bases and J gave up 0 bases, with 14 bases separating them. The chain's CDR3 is CASGGGGSSYNEQFF. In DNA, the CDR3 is TGTGCCAGCGGCGGTGGGGGGAGCTCCTACAATGAGCAGTTCTTC.

Here the CDR3 DNA reads TGTGCCAGCAGCTTAGGGGCCTCTAGCGGGAGAGGGTCCACAGATACGCAGTATTTT. Its translation: CASSLGASSGRGSTDTQYF. The chain couples TRBV11-2 to TRBJ2-3; 10 bases agree with TRBD2. Germline V gives CDR1 SGHAT, CDR2 FQNNGV. The CDR3 runs to 19 residues. Unmatched junction bases numbered 12, after V lost 1 base and J lost 2 bases.

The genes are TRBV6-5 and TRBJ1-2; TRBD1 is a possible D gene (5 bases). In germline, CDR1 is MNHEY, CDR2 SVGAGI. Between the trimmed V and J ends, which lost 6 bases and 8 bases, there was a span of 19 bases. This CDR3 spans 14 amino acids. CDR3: CASSYRVGGDGYTF. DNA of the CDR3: TGTGCCAGCAGCTACCGGGTAGGAGGGGACGGCTACACCTTC.

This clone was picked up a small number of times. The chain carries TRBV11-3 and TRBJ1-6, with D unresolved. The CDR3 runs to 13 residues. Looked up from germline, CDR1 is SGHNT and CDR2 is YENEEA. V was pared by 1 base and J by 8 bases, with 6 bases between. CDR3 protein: CASSLAPDSPLHF. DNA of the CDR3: TGTGCCAGCAGCTTAGCCCCCGATTCACCCCTCCACTTT.

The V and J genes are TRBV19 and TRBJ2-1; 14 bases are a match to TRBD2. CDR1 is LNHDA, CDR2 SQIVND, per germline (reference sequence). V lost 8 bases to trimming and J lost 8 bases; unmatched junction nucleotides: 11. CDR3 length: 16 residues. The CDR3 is CASQGGTSGSSYEQFF. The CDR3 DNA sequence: TGTGCCAGTCAGGGCGGGACTAGCGGGAGTAGCTATGAGCAGTTCTTC.

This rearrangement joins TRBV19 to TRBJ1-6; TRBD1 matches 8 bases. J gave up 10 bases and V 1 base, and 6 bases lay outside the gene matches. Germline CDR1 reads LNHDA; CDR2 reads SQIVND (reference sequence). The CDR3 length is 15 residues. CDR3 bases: TGTGCCAGTAGTATAGTGCAGGGGGCTGGATCACCCCTCCACTTT. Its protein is CASSIVQGAGSPLHF.

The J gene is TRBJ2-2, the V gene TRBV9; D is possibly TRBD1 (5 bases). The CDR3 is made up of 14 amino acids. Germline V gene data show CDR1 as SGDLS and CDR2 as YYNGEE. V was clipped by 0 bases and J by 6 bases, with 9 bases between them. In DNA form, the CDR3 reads TGTGCCAGCAGCGTAGTTCCAGGGTCCGGGGAGCTGTTTTTT. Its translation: CASSVVPGSGELFF.

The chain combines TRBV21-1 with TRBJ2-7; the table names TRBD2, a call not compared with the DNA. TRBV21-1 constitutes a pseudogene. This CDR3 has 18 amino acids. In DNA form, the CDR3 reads TGTGCCAGCAGCAAACCGACCTCCCGACCCGGCGAGGGCTACGAGCAGTACGTC. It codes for CASSKPTSRPGEGYEQYV.

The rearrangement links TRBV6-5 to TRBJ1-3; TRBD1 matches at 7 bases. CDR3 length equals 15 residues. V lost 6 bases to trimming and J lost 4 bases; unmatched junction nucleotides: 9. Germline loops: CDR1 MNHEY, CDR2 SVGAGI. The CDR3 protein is CASRVKGAGGNTIYF. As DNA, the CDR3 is TGTGCCAGCAGAGTTAAGGGGGCGGGCGGAAACACCATATATTTT.